This T cell receptor (beta chain) was sequenced for a study of T cell repertoires in cytomegalovirus infection (dated by TCRdb to 2018 to 2020). Notes on the research overall: Donor HLA type was relevant to the analysis, as public TCR beta signatures indicated carriage of CMV infection together with the matching HLA type. General conclusions and limits of the study: Carriers of CMV infection plus the relevant HLA type were discriminated by the cumulative frequency of public TCR beta family members in the study cohort and in an independent approximately 360-donor cohort. The ex vivo response was dominated by HLA-C-restricted CMV-specific TCR beta clonotypes, which also provided the single most frequent clonotype in two of eight donors.

This clonotype has a count of ten or more. Its antigen remains unidentified. Base-call qualities are not available, and no considerably larger clone is one nucleotide away. TCRdb shows the sequencer as Illumina HiSeq 1500. TCRdb redid the processing of the public reads, applying fastp at Q25 and MiXCR, and retained in-frame beta chains. Duplicate CDR3 protein sequences are folded into a single record with the most common DNA and genes. This sample comprises some 220,000 distinct CDR3 sequences, 6% to 8% of them detected only once. The ten largest clonotypes hold about 6.5% of the sample. Counted from cysteine to phenylalanine, this CDR3 has 17 amino acids. Only the CDR3 DNA stays, 51 bases, in frame from base 1. Taken from the germline V gene, the CDR1 and CDR2 loops are MDHEN and SYDVKM. Ends trimmed: V by 5 bases, J by 3 bases; bases unmatched to a gene: 14.

The chain was built from TRBV28 and TRBJ1-1, and 8 bases in between align with TRBD1. The sequenced sample consisted of PBMCs. The receptor comes from a human donor in good health (CMV status not recorded). Some clones in this sample may be carry-over from other donors' samples. The DNA is TGTGCCAGCAGTAACCTTATGCAGGGGGCAGCGGACACTGAAGCTTTCTTT. Its coded protein is CASSNLMQGAADTEAFF.